A single sample is the source of the 31 T cell receptor beta chains below, sequenced in a study of persistence of HIV-infected CD4 T cells. No antigen has been identified for these receptors. Cells were stimulated with overlapping HIV-1 Gag 15-mer peptides. Sorting selected CD4+ T cells upregulating both CD40 ligand and CD69. The libraries were made with immunoSEQ version 4 in survey mode. Libraries were prepared by immunoSEQ multiplex PCR; TCRdb keeps only in-frame clonotypes and omits some of them. The sample holds about 32,000 clones; approximately 66% are singletons and the top ten take 1.4%. Sequences were derived from CD4+ T cells sorted from PBMCs after approximately 18-hour stimulation, sampled from a patient who received antiretroviral therapy. These receptors came from an adult man with HIV who was CMV-seropositive.

The J gene is TRBJ2-6, the V gene TRBV5-6, with D maybe TRBD1 (6 bases). Germline CDR1 and CDR2: SGHDT and YYEEEE. This CDR3 region has 14 residues. The V end was cut by 4 bases, the J end by 8 bases, with 13 bases between. Written as DNA, the CDR3 is TGTGCCAGCAGCCTACATACAGGGTCCAACGTCCTGACTTTC. Protein: CASSLHTGSNVLTF. The whole variable domain, remainder taken from reference TRBV5-6 and TRBJ2-6, is DAGVTQSPTHLIKTRGQQVTLRCSPKSGHDTVSWYQQALGQGPQFIFQYYEEEERQRGNFPDRFSGHQFPNYSSELNVNALLLGDSALYLCASSLHTGSNVLTFGAGSRLTVL.

The J gene is TRBJ2-2, the V gene TRBV28; D gene uncertain. V dropped 4 bases and J dropped 8 bases, with 8 bases sitting between them. The germline V gene has CDR1 MDHEN and CDR2 SYDVKM. The CDR3 runs 12 residues. The CDR3 here is CASSSRWGELFF. CDR3 coding DNA: TGTGCCAGCAGTTCTAGGTGGGGGGAGCTGTTTTTT.

For this clone: One end of the junction does not line up with germline, which may come from a read error. The rearrangement links TRBV5-1 to TRBJ2-2; 8 nucleotides align to TRBD1. The CDR3 length is 13 residues. Germline-derived CDR1 and CDR2 are SGHRS and YFSETQ. The CDR3 bases are TGCGCCAGCAGCTTGGCCCCGGACAGGGAACTGTTTTTT. This translates into CASSLAPDRELFF.

V gene TRBV14 combines with J gene TRBJ2-7; D unresolved. CDR3 size: 13 residues. Germline CDR1 reads SGHDN; CDR2 reads FVKESK. The V gene lost 1 base and the J gene lost 7 bases, with 11 bases spanning the gap. Here the CDR3 reads CASSQAPSLEQYF. CDR3 DNA sequence: TGTGCCAGCAGCCAAGCGCCGTCTTTGGAGCAGTACTTC.

The gene calls are TRBV6-5 and TRBJ2-2, with a tentative D call TRBD1 (5 bases). This CDR3 contains 15 residues. The V end was cut by 4 bases, the J end by 1 base, with 10 bases between. CDR1 MNHEY and CDR2 SVGAGI come from the germline V gene. CDR3: CASSFTGRNTGELFF. In DNA, the CDR3 is TGTGCCAGCAGTTTTACAGGAAGGAACACCGGGGAGCTGTTTTTT.

This clone was counted a single time. J is TRBJ1-5 and V is TRBV5-1; the match to TRBD1 covers 7 bases. The CDR3 length is 14 residues. With 1 base clipped from V and 5 bases from J, the junction kept 3 bases outside the gene matches. Germline V lookup: CDR1 SGHRS, CDR2 YFSETQ. CDR3 sequence reads: CASSLRTGDQPQHF. Here the CDR3 DNA reads TGCGCCAGCAGCTTGAGGACAGGTGATCAGCCCCAGCATTTT.

The CDR3, as DNA: TGCGCCAGCAGCTTGTCTCCAGGGGGCAGGACAGATACGCAGTATTTT. Protein: CASSLSPGGRTDTQYF. This chain joins TRBV5-1 and TRBJ2-3, with TRBD1 matching over 8 bases. The junction had 7 bases not matched to a gene; V was cut back by 1 base and J by 3 bases. The germline CDR1 and CDR2 sequences are SGHRS and YFSETQ. This CDR3 is built from 16 residues.

The gene calls are TRBV5-6 and TRBJ1-1; TRBD1 agrees at 8 bases. The trim removed 1 base at V and 11 bases at J, leaving 4 bases unmatched. The CDR3 is 12 residues long. Germline lookup yields CDR1 SGHDT and CDR2 YYEEEE. This CDR3 is CASSLPQGEAFF. CDR3 in DNA: TGTGCCAGCAGCTTGCCACAGGGGGAGGCTTTCTTT.

This clone was seen a few times. This chain's CDR3 is CASSQLIGNTIYF. For the CDR3, the DNA is TGCGCCAGCAGCCAACTTATCGGAAACACCATATATTTT. The chain links TRBV4-1 to TRBJ1-3; D not resolved. The CDR3 loop spans 13 amino acids. V dropped 2 bases and J dropped 4 bases, with 6 bases sitting between them. Germline CDR1 MGHRA, CDR2 YSYEKL.

V is TRBV10-3 and J is TRBJ2-7; TRBD1 is a possible D gene (6 bases). The V gene lost 5 bases and the J gene lost 6 bases, with 17 bases spanning the gap. Germline V CDR1 and CDR2: ENHRY, SYGVKD. The CDR3 covers 14 residues. CDR3 nucleotides: TGTGCCATCAGTCCCCGGGACAAGGGCCTCGAGCAGTACTTC. Translating gives CAISPRDKGLEQYF.

The chain carries TRBV27 and TRBJ1-3, with 7 bases matching TRBD1. Losses at the gene ends were 5 bases for V and 8 bases for J; bases not matched to a gene: 6. Looked up from germline, CDR1 is MNHEY and CDR2 is SMNVEV (reference sequence). CDR3 length equals 13 residues. The CDR3 region is CASSKQGSDTIYF. The CDR3 nucleotides read TGTGCCAGCAGTAAACAGGGGTCGGACACCATATATTTT.

The J gene is TRBJ2-2, the V gene TRBV7-9, with D maybe TRBD2 (5 bases). Per germline, CDR1 SEHNR and CDR2 FQNEAQ (reference sequence). This CDR3 is 15 amino acids long. V lost 4 bases to trimming and J lost 6 bases, with 15 bases between them. In nucleotides, the CDR3 is TGTGCCAGCAGCTCCGGGGTCACAGTGGCCGGGGAGCTGTTTTTT. This codes for CASSSGVTVAGELFF.

The rearrangement joins TRBV24-1 to TRBJ1-4; a possible D gene is TRBD1 (5 bases). The CDR3 extends over 13 amino acids. Trimming left V 4 bases short and J 5 bases short, with 7 bases between. Germline V lookup: CDR1 KGHDR, CDR2 SFDVKD. The CDR3 DNA reads TGTGCCACCAGTGAGGGGGGAAATGAAAAACTGTTTTTT. It codes for CATSEGGNEKLFF.

The table lists this clone with a few counts. J is TRBJ2-7 and V is TRBV6-1, with D maybe TRBD1 (5 bases). V was shortened by 2 bases and J by 4 bases, with 12 bases between the two germline ends. The CDR3 is made up of 14 amino acids. The germline V gene encodes CDR1 MNHNS and CDR2 SASEGT. The CDR3 DNA reads as TGTGCCAGCAGTGAAACCCAGGGCCCGTACGAGCAGTACTTC. Its translation: CASSETQGPYEQYF.

The V and J genes are TRBV3-1 (or the pseudogene TRBV3-2) and TRBJ1-1, with 7 bases fitting TRBD1. V was pared by 2 bases and J by 8 bases, with 8 bases of the junction left unmatched. CDR3 length equals 14 residues. Per germline, CDR1 LGHDT and CDR2 YNNKEL (reference sequence). CDR3 residues: CASSQISGTVEAFF. For the CDR3, the DNA is TGTGCCAGCAGCCAAATCTCCGGGACAGTCGAAGCTTTCTTT.

The chain is built from TRBV18 and TRBJ2-7; 7 bases align to TRBD2. Per germline, CDR1 KGHSH and CDR2 LQKENI. J lost 8 bases, V lost 3 bases, and 13 bases had no gene match. CDR3 length: 15 amino acids. The CDR3 nucleotides read TGTGCCAGCTCACCCAATTCGGCGGGAGTAGAAAAGCAGTACTTC. Encoded protein: CASSPNSAGVEKQYF.

The V gene is TRBV29-1, the J gene TRBJ1-2; TRBD1 is a possible D gene (5 bases). The CDR3 has 16 amino acids. Germline loops: CDR1 SQVTM, CDR2 ANQGSEA. V lost 2 bases and J 8 bases, leaving 24 bases between the germline ends. The CDR3 DNA reads TGCAGCGTTGAAACCTCTCCAAAAACAGGAAGAAGAGGCTACACCTTC. Its translation: CSVETSPKTGRRGYTF. The whole variable domain, filled in from reference TRBV29-1 and TRBJ1-2, reads SAVISQKPSRDICQRGTSLTIQCQVDSQVTMMFWYRQQPGQSLTLIATANQGSEATYESGFVIDKFPISRPNLTFSTLTVSNMSPEDSSIYLCSVETSPKTGRRGYTFGSGTRLTVV.

This sequence joins TRBV6-6 and TRBJ2-1; 10 nucleotides agree with TRBD1. V lost 6 bases, J lost 4 bases, and 6 bases stayed unmatched. Germline V gene lookup returns CDR1 MNHNY and CDR2 SVGAGI (reference sequence). The CDR3 contains 15 residues. In DNA form, the CDR3 reads TGTGCCAGCAGACCCGGGACAGGGGTTTACAATGAGCAGTTCTTC. Translated, it gives CASRPGTGVYNEQFF.

The chain joins TRBV19 to TRBJ2-1; TRBD1 matches 8 bases. The CDR3 runs 16 residues. Germline CDR1 and CDR2: LNHDA and SQIVND (reference sequence). V lost 4 bases, J lost 7 bases, and 12 bases stayed unmatched. The CDR3 sequence is CASSKASGGVVNEQFF. The CDR3 coding sequence is TGTGCCAGTAGTAAGGCGTCAGGGGGCGTAGTAAATGAGCAGTTCTTC.

The genes are TRBV19 and TRBJ1-5, with D possibly matching TRBD1 (5 bases). The length of the CDR3 is 16 residues. Germline-derived CDR1 and CDR2 are LNHDA and SQIVND (reference sequence). V was shortened by 5 bases and J by 0 bases, with 14 bases between the two germline ends. CDR3 in amino acids: CASSLSGGYSNQPQHF. The CDR3 DNA reads as TGTGCCAGTAGTCTATCCGGGGGATATAGCAATCAGCCCCAGCATTTT.

By sample share, this clone is medium-sized. The chain has TRBV4-1 and TRBJ1-5; TRBD1 agrees at 7 bases. The CDR3 covers 20 residues. V shed 0 bases and J 0 bases; nucleotides not matched to a gene: 14. Germline assignment: CDR1 MGHRA and CDR2 YSYEKL. The CDR3 DNA is TGCGCCAGCAGCCAAGATCCGTACAGGGGACCCAAGAATAGCAATCAGCCCCAGCATTTT. Protein sequence: CASSQDPYRGPKNSNQPQHF.

This clone was counted only a few times. The V call is TRBV19, the J call TRBJ2-2, with 7 bases that match TRBD2. CDR1 and CDR2 from the germline V gene are LNHDA and SQIVND (reference sequence). Germline trimming cut 5 bases from V and 5 bases from J; bases unmatched to any gene: 8. CDR3 size: 15 residues. In DNA form, the CDR3 reads TGTGCCAGTAGTGGGGGGGACCGACGGACCGGGGAGCTGTTTTTT. It translates to CASSGGDRRTGELFF.

This chain joins TRBV6-5 and TRBJ1-3; no definite D call. V dropped 7 bases and J dropped 10 bases, with 8 bases sitting between them. The CDR3 runs to 10 residues. The germline V gene encodes CDR1 MNHEY and CDR2 SVGAGI. CDR3 coding DNA: TGTGCCAGCAAAGGCGAGACCATATATTTT. Protein: CASKGETIYF.

The V gene is TRBV2, the J gene TRBJ1-6; a weak D match, TRBD1 (6 bases). Looked up from germline, CDR1 is SNHLY and CDR2 is FYNNEI. The CDR3 is 14 residues long. Trimming removed 5 bases from V and 10 bases from J, with 15 bases in between. The CDR3 reads CASSWTEKVSPLHF. DNA for the CDR3: TGTGCCAGCAGTTGGACAGAAAAAGTATCACCCCTCCACTTT.

This clone was seen only a few times. V and J are TRBV3-1 (or the pseudogene TRBV3-2) and TRBJ1-4; tentatively, D is TRBD1 (5 bases). This CDR3 contains 14 residues. V lost 4 bases and J lost 6, with 12 bases in between. The germline CDR1 and CDR2 sequences are LGHDT and YNNKEL (reference sequence). The CDR3 DNA follows: TGTGCCAGCAGCCGTGCGGGGGTTTATGAAAAACTGTTTTTT. Its protein product is CASSRAGVYEKLFF.

The J gene is TRBJ2-3, the V gene TRBV7-3, with 8 bases aligning to TRBD2. V lost 5 bases and J lost 5; bases outside the gene matches: 9. The germline gives CDR1 SGHTA, CDR2 FQGTGA. The CDR3 has 15 amino acids. The CDR3 spells CASSPSRGAQDTQYF. The DNA of the CDR3 is TGTGCCAGCAGCCCCTCGCGGGGGGCCCAAGATACGCAGTATTTT.

This rearrangement joins TRBV11-2 to TRBJ2-1, with D uncertain. The CDR3 runs to 11 residues. From germline, CDR1 is SGHAT and CDR2 FQNNGV. Between the trimmed V and J ends, which lost 3 bases and 5 bases, there was a span of 2 bases. The CDR3 loop is CASSFHNEQFF. The CDR3 region has the DNA TGTGCCAGCAGCTTTCACAATGAGCAGTTCTTC.

V is TRBV27 and J is TRBJ1-5, with unresolved D. Per the germline V gene, CDR1 is MNHEY and CDR2 is SMNVEV (reference sequence). The CDR3 has 12 amino acids. The V and J ends lost 5 bases and 7 bases respectively, with 9 bases between them. As DNA, the CDR3 is TGTGCCAGCAGTCCCCCCGGACAGCCCCAGCATTTT. It translates to CASSPPGQPQHF.

This clone was detected only a few times. The chain recombines TRBV6-4 with TRBJ1-5, with D unclear. Trimming stripped 0 bases from V and 6 bases from J, with 15 bases between. The germline V gene encodes CDR1 MRHNA and CDR2 SNTAGT. The CDR3 totals 16 residues. The CDR3 is CASSDSKRMGSQPQHF. CDR3 coding DNA: TGTGCCAGCAGTGACTCGAAGAGGATGGGGAGTCAGCCCCAGCATTTT.

As for this clone: Other DNA sequences in this specimen translate into the identical CDR3. CDR3 in DNA: TGTGCCTCTAGTTCCTACAATGAGCAGTTCTTC. This codes for CASSSYNEQFF. The chain employs TRBV28 and TRBJ2-1, with unresolved D. The V gene lost 11 bases and the J gene lost 1 base, with 6 bases spanning the gap. The CDR3 contains 11 residues. CDR1 is MDHEN, CDR2 SYDVKM, per germline.

The rearrangement uses TRBV30 and TRBJ2-7; D is unresolved. Germline CDR1 reads GTSNPN; CDR2 reads SVGIG (reference sequence). The CDR3 length is 12 residues. The CDR3 loop reads CALRTGSYEQYF. CDR3 bases: TGTGCTCTCAGAACGGGCTCCTACGAGCAGTACTTC. The entire variable domain, with the rest obtained from reference TRBV30 and TRBJ2-7, is as follows: SQTIHQWPATLVQPVGSPLSLECTVEGTSNPNLYWYRQAAGRGLQLLFYSVGIGQISSEVPQNLSASRPQDRQFILSSKKLLLSDSGFYLCALRTGSYEQYFGPGTRLTVT.